Listed below are T cell receptor beta chains from one sample, sequenced in a study of blood T cell repertoires in COVID-19. Here immunoSEQ multiplex PCR was the method, and the copy in TCRdb shows in-frame clones only, minus some. The sample contains 200,000 or so clones, 89% of which appear only once. The sample taken for sequencing was PBMCs or T cells enriched from blood (not recorded which). The receptors originated from a woman between 18 and 29 years old who had recovered from COVID-19. Each CDR3 is given with its conserved first and last residue. Fields, in order: clone size, D gene, J gene, V gene, CDR3 protein, CDR3 DNA. D genes are given only for firm matches. Rows give clone size only sometimes, using once, few, many, or a class for an expanded clone.

abundance: -
d_gene: -
j_gene: TRBJ2-2
v_gene: TRBV9
CDR3aa: CASSVRENGELFF
CDR3nt: TGTGCCAGCAGCGTACGAGAAAACGGGGAGCTGTTTTTT

abundance: -
d_gene: TRBD1
j_gene: TRBJ1-3
v_gene: TRBV27
CDR3aa: CASRLQGTSGNTIYF
CDR3nt: TGTGCCAGCAGATTACAGGGGACCTCTGGAAACACCATATATTTT

abundance: -
d_gene: -
j_gene: TRBJ1-1
v_gene: TRBV27
CDR3aa: CASSFRGFEAFF
CDR3nt: TGTGCCAGCAGTTTTAGGGGGTTCGAAGCTTTCTTT

abundance: -
d_gene: -
j_gene: TRBJ1-4
v_gene: TRBV18
CDR3aa: CASSPRGGRANEKLFF
CDR3nt: TGTGCCAGCTCACCACGGGGGGGCCGGGCTAATGAAAAACTGTTTTTT

abundance: -
d_gene: TRBD1
j_gene: TRBJ1-6
v_gene: TRBV28
CDR3aa: CASSLHDRTGSDYNSPLHF
CDR3nt: TGTGCCAGCAGTTTACACGACCGGACAGGTTCCGACTATAATTCACCCCTCCACTTT

abundance: -
d_gene: TRBD1
j_gene: TRBJ1-2
v_gene: TRBV3-1/TRBV3-2
CDR3aa: CASSLEGQGNYGYTF
CDR3nt: TGTGCCAGCAGCTTAGAAGGACAGGGAAACTATGGCTACACCTTC

abundance: -
d_gene: TRBD1
j_gene: TRBJ1-5
v_gene: TRBV24-1
CDR3aa: CATSEPDRGRIQPQHF
CDR3nt: TGTGCCACCAGTGAACCGGACAGGGGGCGGATTCAGCCCCAGCATTTT

abundance: -
d_gene: TRBD2
j_gene: TRBJ2-5
v_gene: TRBV4-1
CDR3aa: CASSQPPAAGGSGGETQYF
CDR3nt: TGCGCCAGCAGCCAGCCCCCCGCGGCGGGGGGGTCTGGTGGGGAGACCCAGTACTTC

abundance: once
d_gene: -
j_gene: TRBJ1-2
v_gene: TRBV6-2/TRBV6-3
CDR3aa: CASSSTGVDGYTF
CDR3nt: TGTGCCAGCAGCTCTACAGGTGTGGATGGCTACACCTTC

abundance: -
d_gene: TRBD2
j_gene: TRBJ2-1
v_gene: TRBV9
CDR3aa: CASTIEAAGGSNEQFF
CDR3nt: TGTGCCAGCACCATCGAAGCAGCGGGGGGCTCCAATGAGCAGTTCTTC

abundance: -
d_gene: TRBD2
j_gene: TRBJ2-1
v_gene: TRBV5-1
CDR3aa: CASSHGGANEQFF
CDR3nt: TGCGCCAGCAGTCACGGGGGGGCCAATGAGCAGTTCTTC

abundance: once
d_gene: -
j_gene: TRBJ1-3
v_gene: TRBV19
CDR3aa: CASSIELRRDNTIYF
CDR3nt: TGTGCCAGTAGTATAGAGCTCCGTCGGGATAACACCATATATTTT

abundance: once
d_gene: TRBD1
j_gene: TRBJ1-6
v_gene: TRBV5-1
CDR3aa: CATKRGTGDNSPLHF
CDR3nt: TGCGCCACCAAAAGAGGGACAGGGGATAATTCACCCCTCCACTTT

abundance: -
d_gene: -
j_gene: TRBJ1-1
v_gene: TRBV2
CDR3aa: CASSTDRNTEAFF
CDR3nt: TGTGCCAGCAGTACGGACAGGAACACTGAAGCTTTCTTT

abundance: -
d_gene: TRBD1
j_gene: TRBJ1-5
v_gene: TRBV12-3/TRBV12-4
CDR3aa: CASRHQTGQPQHF
CDR3nt: TGTGCCAGCAGGCATCAGACAGGGCAGCCCCAGCATTTT

abundance: -
d_gene: TRBD2
j_gene: TRBJ2-5
v_gene: TRBV4-2
CDR3aa: CASSQAGTTPQETQYF
CDR3nt: TGTGCCAGCAGCCAGGCCGGGACTACTCCCCAAGAGACCCAGTACTTC

abundance: -
d_gene: TRBD1
j_gene: TRBJ2-1
v_gene: TRBV9
CDR3aa: CASSAEGQGLSEQFF
CDR3nt: TGTGCCAGCAGCGCCGAGGGACAGGGTTTAAGTGAGCAGTTCTTC

abundance: -
d_gene: TRBD2
j_gene: TRBJ2-5
v_gene: TRBV24-1
CDR3aa: CATSDPLAGAYETQYF
CDR3nt: TGTGCCACCAGTGACCCTCTAGCGGGGGCATATGAGACCCAGTACTTC

abundance: -
d_gene: TRBD1
j_gene: TRBJ1-6
v_gene: TRBV3-1/TRBV3-2
CDR3aa: CASSLDRVDSPLHF
CDR3nt: TGTGCCAGCAGCCTCGACAGGGTGGATTCACCCCTCCACTTT

abundance: -
d_gene: -
j_gene: TRBJ2-3
v_gene: TRBV10-3
CDR3aa: CAISAGDTQYF
CDR3nt: TGTGCCATCAGTGCGGGGGATACGCAGTATTTT

abundance: -
d_gene: -
j_gene: TRBJ1-6
v_gene: TRBV5-1
CDR3aa: CASSLAGQNSPLHF
CDR3nt: TGCGCCAGCAGCTTGGCTGGACAAAATTCACCCCTCCACTTT

abundance: -
d_gene: TRBD1
j_gene: TRBJ1-2
v_gene: TRBV19
CDR3aa: CASSPDRGRRYGYTF
CDR3nt: TGTGCCAGTAGTCCCGACAGGGGGCGTCGGTATGGCTACACCTTC

abundance: -
d_gene: -
j_gene: TRBJ1-2
v_gene: TRBV6-1
CDR3aa: CASSELAGNGYTF
CDR3nt: TGTGCCAGCAGTGAACTGGCAGGGAATGGCTACACCTTC

abundance: -
d_gene: -
j_gene: TRBJ2-3
v_gene: TRBV28
CDR3aa: CASSSRGGDGGTDTQYF
CDR3nt: TGTGCCAGCAGTTCCAGGGGCGGCGACGGAGGCACAGATACGCAGTATTTT

abundance: once
d_gene: TRBD1
j_gene: TRBJ2-1
v_gene: TRBV6-1
CDR3aa: CASSEAFQQGRIINEQFF
CDR3nt: TGTGCCAGCAGTGAAGCGTTCCAACAGGGGCGAATTATCAATGAGCAGTTCTTC

abundance: -
d_gene: -
j_gene: TRBJ1-1
v_gene: TRBV28
CDR3aa: CATTAPNTEAFF
CDR3nt: TGTGCCACAACAGCACCGAACACTGAAGCTTTCTTT

abundance: -
d_gene: -
j_gene: TRBJ1-3
v_gene: TRBV19
CDR3aa: CASRNRDRNTIYF
CDR3nt: TGTGCCAGTAGGAACAGGGACCGAAACACCATATATTTT

abundance: once
d_gene: -
j_gene: TRBJ1-3
v_gene: TRBV28
CDR3aa: CASSLVVHGNTIYF
CDR3nt: TGTGCCAGCAGTTTAGTAGTCCATGGAAACACCATATATTTT